The T cell receptor beta chain described here comes from a study of T cell responses to AZD1222 COVID-19 vaccine. V lost 6 bases, J lost 1 base, and 12 bases lay in between. CDR3 length: 15 residues. CDR1 is SGHDN, CDR2 FVKESK, per germline. A word on this clone: No antigen is known for it. The same CDR3 can be traced to other DNA sequences in this sample.

Only in-frame clones appear in the TCRdb table, and some are missing; sequencing was by immunoSEQ multiplex PCR. Of 90,000 to 120,000 clones detected, more than 70% appear once; the ten largest clones hold 6% to 7%. Study-wide results and caveats: Nearly half of spike-specific TCRs reportedly go after variant regions that carry no mutations. The donor cohort was predominantly white British with a female majority, and clonal diversity may have been underestimated.

The J gene is TRBJ2-2, the V gene TRBV14; D uncertain. This receptor was obtained from an adult in good health. Sample: peripheral blood, taken on day 0 of AZD1222 vaccination. As DNA, the CDR3 is TGTGCCAGCAGTCAGGATCGGCGGAACACCGGGGAGCTGTTTTTT. Protein: CASSQDRRNTGELFF.